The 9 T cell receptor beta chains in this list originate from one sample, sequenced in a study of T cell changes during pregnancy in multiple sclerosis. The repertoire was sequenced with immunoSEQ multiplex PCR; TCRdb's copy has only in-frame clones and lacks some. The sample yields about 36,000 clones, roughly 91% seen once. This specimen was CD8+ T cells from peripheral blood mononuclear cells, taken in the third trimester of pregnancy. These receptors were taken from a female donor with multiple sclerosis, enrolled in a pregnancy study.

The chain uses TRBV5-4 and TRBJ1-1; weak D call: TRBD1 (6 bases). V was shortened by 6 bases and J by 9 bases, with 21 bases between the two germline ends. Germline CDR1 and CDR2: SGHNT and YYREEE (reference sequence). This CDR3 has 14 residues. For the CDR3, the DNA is TGTGCCAGCAACCCGGGGGGGGCCGGGGGAAAAGCTTTCTTT. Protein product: CASNPGGAGGKAFF.

The CDR3 DNA reads TGTGCCAGCAGCCCTGGCATGAACACTGAAGCTTTCTTT. This codes for CASSPGMNTEAFF. The chain has TRBV9 and TRBJ1-1, with D hard to call. CDR3 length: 13 amino acids. Germline lookup yields CDR1 SGDLS and CDR2 YYNGEE. The ends were cut back, 4 bases at V and 0 bases at J, with 7 bases in the middle.

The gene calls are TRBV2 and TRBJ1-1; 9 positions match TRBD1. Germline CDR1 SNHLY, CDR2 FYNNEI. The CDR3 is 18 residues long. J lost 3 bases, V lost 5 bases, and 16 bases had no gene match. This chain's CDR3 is CASSPDRGFPRGDTEAFF. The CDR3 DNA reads TGTGCCAGCAGTCCAGACAGGGGGTTTCCCCGTGGGGACACTGAAGCTTTCTTT.

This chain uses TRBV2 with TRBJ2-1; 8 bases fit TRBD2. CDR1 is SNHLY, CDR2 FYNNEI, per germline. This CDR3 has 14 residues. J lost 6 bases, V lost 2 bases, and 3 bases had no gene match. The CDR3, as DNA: TGTGCCAGCAGTGAATACCTAGCGGGCAATGAGCAGTTCTTC. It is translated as CASSEYLAGNEQFF.

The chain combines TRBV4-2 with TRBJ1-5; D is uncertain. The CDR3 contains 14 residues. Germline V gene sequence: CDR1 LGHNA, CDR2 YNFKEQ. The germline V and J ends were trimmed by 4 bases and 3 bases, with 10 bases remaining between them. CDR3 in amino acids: CASSREPSNQPQHF. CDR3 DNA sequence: TGTGCCAGCAGCCGGGAGCCTTCCAATCAGCCCCAGCATTTT.

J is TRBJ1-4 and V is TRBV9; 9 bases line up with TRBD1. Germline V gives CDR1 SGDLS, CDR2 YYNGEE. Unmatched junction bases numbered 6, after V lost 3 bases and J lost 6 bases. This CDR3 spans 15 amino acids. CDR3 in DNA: TGTGCCAGCAGCGCACAGGGGGCGGATTATGAAAAACTGTTTTTT. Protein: CASSAQGADYEKLFF. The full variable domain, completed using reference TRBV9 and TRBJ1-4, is DSGVTQTPKHLITATGQRVTLRCSPRSGDLSVYWYQQSLDQGLQFLIQYYNGEERAKGNILERFSAQQFPDLHSELNLSSLELGDSALYFCASSAQGADYEKLFFGSGTQLSVL.

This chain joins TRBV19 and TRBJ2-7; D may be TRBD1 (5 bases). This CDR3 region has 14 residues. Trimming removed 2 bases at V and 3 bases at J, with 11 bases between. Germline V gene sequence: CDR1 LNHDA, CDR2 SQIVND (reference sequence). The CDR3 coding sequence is TGTGCCAGTAGTATAAGTCACAGGTTCTACGAGCAGTACTTC. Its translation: CASSISHRFYEQYF.

DNA for the CDR3: TGTGCCAGCAGCCCATGGACAGGCGGTGGATCTTTCTTT. It translates to CASSPWTGGGSFF. V and J are TRBV9 and TRBJ1-1, with 7 bases identical to TRBD1. Germline V CDR1 and CDR2: SGDLS, YYNGEE. The J segment lost 12 bases and the V segment lost 4 bases, leaving 12 bases of the junction unmatched. This CDR3 has 13 residues.

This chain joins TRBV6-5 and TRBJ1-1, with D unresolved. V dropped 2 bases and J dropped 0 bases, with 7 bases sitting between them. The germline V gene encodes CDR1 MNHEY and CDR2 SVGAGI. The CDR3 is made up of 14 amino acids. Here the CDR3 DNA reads TGTGCCAGCAGTTACACGAGGATGAACACTGAAGCTTTCTTT. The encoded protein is CASSYTRMNTEAFF.